This T cell receptor beta chain was sequenced in a study of blood T cell repertoires in COVID-19. Study details: From the United States, Italy and Spain came samples of acute and convalescent COVID-19. T cells, B-cell-depleted T cells, or PBMCs supplied cDNA or gDNA.

The CDR3 extends over 14 amino acids. The germline CDR1 and CDR2 sequences are ENHRY and SYGVKD. Trimming removed 3 bases from V and 4 bases from J, with 9 bases in between. Authors' processing steps: From reference gene primer amplification, estimates of nucleated cell counts were derived. Here immunoSEQ multiplex PCR was the method, and the copy in TCRdb shows in-frame clones only, minus some. V, J and clone size are those of that table, while D and trimming were read from the DNA. Found here are hundreds of thousands of clones, roughly four fifths of them singletons; the top ten hold about 4.8%. The rearrangement links TRBV10-3 to TRBJ1-4, with D perhaps TRBD1 (5 bases). The TCR originated in a woman aged 70-85 years with acute or convalescent COVID-19. The sequencing sample was made of peripheral blood. CDR3 in amino acids: CAISDRGYNEKLFF. CDR3 nucleotides: TGTGCCATCAGTGATAGGGGCTATAATGAAAAACTGTTTTTT.